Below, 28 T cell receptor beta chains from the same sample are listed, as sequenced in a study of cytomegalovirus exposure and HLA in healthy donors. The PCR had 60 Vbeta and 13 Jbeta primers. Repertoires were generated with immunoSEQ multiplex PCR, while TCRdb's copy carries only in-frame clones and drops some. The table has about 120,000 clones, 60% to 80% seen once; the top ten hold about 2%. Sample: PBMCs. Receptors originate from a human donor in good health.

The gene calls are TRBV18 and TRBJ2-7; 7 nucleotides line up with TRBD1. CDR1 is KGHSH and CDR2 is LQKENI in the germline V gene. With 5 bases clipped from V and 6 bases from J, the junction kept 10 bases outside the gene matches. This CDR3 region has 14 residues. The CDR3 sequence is CASSTRQGVGEQYF. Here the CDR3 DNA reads TGTGCCAGCTCAACCCGACAGGGTGTTGGCGAGCAGTACTTC. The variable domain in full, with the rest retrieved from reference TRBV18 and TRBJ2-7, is NAGVMQNPRHLVRRRGQEARLRCSPMKGHSHVYWYRQLPEEGLKFMVYLQKENIIDESGMPKERFSAEFPKEGPSILRIQQVVRGDSAAYFCASSTRQGVGEQYFGPGTRLTVT.

In nucleotides, the CDR3 is TGTGCCAGCAGCTTAGTCGTCGCCGGGATGCAGCCCCAGCATTTT. Its translation is CASSLVVAGMQPQHF. The rearrangement joins TRBV7-2 to TRBJ1-5; D not resolved. V dropped 1 base and J dropped 7 bases, with 14 bases sitting between them. The CDR3 is made up of 15 amino acids. Germline CDR1 reads SGHTA; CDR2 reads FQGNSA.

CDR3 DNA sequence: TGTGCCAGCAGTAACAGGGTGGGCAATGAGCAGTTCTTC. The encoded protein is CASSNRVGNEQFF. The chain uses TRBV6-1 and TRBJ2-1; perhaps TRBD1 as D (6 bases). CDR1 MNHNS and CDR2 SASEGT come from the germline V gene. This CDR3 region has 13 residues. V was clipped by 5 bases and J by 6 bases, with 11 bases between them.

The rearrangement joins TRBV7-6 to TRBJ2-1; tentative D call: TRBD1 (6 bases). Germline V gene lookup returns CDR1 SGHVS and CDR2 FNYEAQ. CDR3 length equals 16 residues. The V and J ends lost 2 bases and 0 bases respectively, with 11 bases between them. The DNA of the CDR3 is TGTGCCAGCAGCTTATGGGGGCTAAGCTCCTACAATGAGCAGTTCTTC. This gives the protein CASSLWGLSSYNEQFF.

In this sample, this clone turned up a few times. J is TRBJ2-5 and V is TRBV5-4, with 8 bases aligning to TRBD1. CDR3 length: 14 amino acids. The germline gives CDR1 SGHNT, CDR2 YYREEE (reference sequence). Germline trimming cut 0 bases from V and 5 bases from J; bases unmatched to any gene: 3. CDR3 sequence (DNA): TGTGCCAGCAGCTTGGACTGGACAGGGGAGACCCAGTACTTC. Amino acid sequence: CASSLDWTGETQYF. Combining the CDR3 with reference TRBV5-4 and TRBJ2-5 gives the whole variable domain ETGVTQSPTHLIKTRGQQVTLRCSSQSGHNTVSWYQQALGQGPQFIFQYYREEENGRGNFPPRFSGLQFPNYSSELNVNALELDDSALYLCASSLDWTGETQYFGPGTRLLVL.

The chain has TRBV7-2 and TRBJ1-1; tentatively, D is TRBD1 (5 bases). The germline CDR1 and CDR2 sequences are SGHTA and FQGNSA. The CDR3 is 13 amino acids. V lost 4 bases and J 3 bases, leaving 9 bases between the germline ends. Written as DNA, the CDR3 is TGTGCCAGCAGCTCGGACACCTACACTGAAGCTTTCTTT. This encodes CASSSDTYTEAFF.

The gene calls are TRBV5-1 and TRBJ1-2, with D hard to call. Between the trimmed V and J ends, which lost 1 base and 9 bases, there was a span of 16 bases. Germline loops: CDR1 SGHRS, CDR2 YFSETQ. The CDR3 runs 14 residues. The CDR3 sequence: CASSLREGLRRYTF. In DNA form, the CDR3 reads TGCGCCAGCAGCTTGAGGGAGGGATTACGGCGCTACACCTTC.

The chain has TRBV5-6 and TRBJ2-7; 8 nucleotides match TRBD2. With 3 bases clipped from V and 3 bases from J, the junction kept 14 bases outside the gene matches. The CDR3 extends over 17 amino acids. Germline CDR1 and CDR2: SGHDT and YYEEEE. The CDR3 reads CASSSSLLAERGYEQYF. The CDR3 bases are TGTGCCAGCAGCTCATCCCTACTAGCGGAACGGGGCTACGAGCAGTACTTC. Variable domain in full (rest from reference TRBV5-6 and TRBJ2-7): DAGVTQSPTHLIKTRGQQVTLRCSPKSGHDTVSWYQQALGQGPQFIFQYYEEEERQRGNFPDRFSGHQFPNYSSELNVNALLLGDSALYLCASSSSLLAERGYEQYFGPGTRLTVT.

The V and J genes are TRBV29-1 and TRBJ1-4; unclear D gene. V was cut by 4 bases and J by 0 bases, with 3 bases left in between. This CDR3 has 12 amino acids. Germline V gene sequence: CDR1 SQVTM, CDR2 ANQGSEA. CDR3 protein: CSVGTTNEKLFF. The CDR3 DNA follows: TGCAGCGTTGGTACAACTAATGAAAAACTGTTTTTT.

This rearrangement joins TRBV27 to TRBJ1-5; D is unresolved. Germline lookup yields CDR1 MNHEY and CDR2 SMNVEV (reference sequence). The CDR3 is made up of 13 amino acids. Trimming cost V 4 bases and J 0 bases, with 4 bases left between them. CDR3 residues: CASSSVSNQPQHF. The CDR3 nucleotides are TGTGCCAGCAGTTCGGTTAGCAATCAGCCCCAGCATTTT.

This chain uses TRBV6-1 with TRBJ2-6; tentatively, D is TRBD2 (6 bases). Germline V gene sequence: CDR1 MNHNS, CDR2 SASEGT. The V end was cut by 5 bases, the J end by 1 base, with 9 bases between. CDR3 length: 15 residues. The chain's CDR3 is CASSTRGSGANVLTF. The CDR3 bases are TGTGCCAGCAGTACGCGGGGATCTGGGGCCAACGTCCTGACTTTC.

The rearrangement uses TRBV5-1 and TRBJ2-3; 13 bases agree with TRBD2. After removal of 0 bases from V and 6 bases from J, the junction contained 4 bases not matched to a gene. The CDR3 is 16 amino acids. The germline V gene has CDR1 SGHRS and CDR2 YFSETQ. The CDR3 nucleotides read TGCGCCAGCAGCTTGGGGACTAGCGGGGGTGTTGATACGCAGTATTTT. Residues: CASSLGTSGGVDTQYF.

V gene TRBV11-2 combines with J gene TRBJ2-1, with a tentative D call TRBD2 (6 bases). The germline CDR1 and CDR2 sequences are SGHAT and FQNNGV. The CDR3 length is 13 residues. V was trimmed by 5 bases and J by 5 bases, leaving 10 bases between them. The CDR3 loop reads CASSPRGNNEQFF. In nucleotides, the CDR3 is TGTGCCAGCAGCCCCCGGGGGAACAATGAGCAGTTCTTC.

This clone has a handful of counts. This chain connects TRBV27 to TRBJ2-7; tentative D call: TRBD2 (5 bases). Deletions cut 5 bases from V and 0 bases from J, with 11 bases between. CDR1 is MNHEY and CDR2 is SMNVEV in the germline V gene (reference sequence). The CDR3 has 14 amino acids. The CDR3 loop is CASSMRASSYEQYF. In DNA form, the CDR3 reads TGTGCCAGCAGTATGCGGGCAAGCTCCTACGAGCAGTACTTC.

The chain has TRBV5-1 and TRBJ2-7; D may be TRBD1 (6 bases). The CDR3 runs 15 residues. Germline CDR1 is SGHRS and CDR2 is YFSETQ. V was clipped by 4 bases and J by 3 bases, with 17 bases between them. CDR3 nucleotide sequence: TGCGCCAGCAGCCTAAAAGGGGGAAATGACTACGAGCAGTACTTC. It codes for CASSLKGGNDYEQYF.

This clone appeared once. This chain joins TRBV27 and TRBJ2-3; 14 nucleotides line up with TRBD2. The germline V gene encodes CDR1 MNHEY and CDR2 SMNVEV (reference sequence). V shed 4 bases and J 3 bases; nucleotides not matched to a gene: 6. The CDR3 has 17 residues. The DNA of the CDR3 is TGTGCCAGCAGTTCTCGGACTAGCGGGAGGTATACAGATACGCAGTATTTT. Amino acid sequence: CASSSRTSGRYTDTQYF.

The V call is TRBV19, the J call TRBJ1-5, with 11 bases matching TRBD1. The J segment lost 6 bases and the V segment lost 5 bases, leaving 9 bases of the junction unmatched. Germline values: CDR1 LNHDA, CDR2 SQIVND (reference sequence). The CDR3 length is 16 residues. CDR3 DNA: TGTGCCAGTAGTCCCTACGGACAGGGGGCAGGTCAGCCCCAGCATTTT. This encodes CASSPYGQGAGQPQHF.

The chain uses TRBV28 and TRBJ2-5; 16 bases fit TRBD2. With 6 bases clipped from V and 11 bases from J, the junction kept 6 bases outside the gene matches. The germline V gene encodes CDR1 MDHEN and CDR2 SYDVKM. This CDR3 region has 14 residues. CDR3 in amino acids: CASRKGLAGGGQYF. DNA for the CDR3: TGTGCCAGCAGGAAGGGACTAGCGGGAGGGGGGCAGTACTTC.

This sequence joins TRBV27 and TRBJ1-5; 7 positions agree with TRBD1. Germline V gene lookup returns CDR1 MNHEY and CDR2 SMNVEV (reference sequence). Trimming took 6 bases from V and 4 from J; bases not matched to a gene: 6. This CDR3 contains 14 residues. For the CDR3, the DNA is TGTGCCAGCAGGAGGGGACAGCAGAATCAGCCCCAGCATTTT. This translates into CASRRGQQNQPQHF.

Written as DNA, the CDR3 is TGTGCCAGCAGTTACGGGTCCAGGAAGTTCTTC. As protein: CASSYGSRKFF. V and J are TRBV6-5 and TRBJ2-1; D uncertain. Trimming pared 2 bases from V and 14 bases from J, leaving 10 bases between. Germline lookup yields CDR1 MNHEY and CDR2 SVGAGI. This CDR3 contains 11 residues.

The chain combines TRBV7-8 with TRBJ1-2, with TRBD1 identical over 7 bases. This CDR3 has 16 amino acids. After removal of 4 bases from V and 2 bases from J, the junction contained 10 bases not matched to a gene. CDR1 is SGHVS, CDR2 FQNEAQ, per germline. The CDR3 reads CASSSQWGRGNYGYTF. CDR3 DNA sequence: TGTGCCAGCAGCTCGCAGTGGGGCAGGGGGAACTATGGCTACACCTTC.

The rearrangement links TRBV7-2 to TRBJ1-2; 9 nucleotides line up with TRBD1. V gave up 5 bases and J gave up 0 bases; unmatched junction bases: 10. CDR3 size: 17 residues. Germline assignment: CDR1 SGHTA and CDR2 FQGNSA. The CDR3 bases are TGTGCCAGCAGCCCCGGGACAGGGAGGGGAGCTAACTATGGCTACACCTTC. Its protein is CASSPGTGRGANYGYTF.

The CDR3 reads CASGSGDRNSPLHF. As DNA, the CDR3 is TGTGCTAGTGGTTCGGGGGATAGGAATTCACCCCTCCACTTT. The chain recombines TRBV12-5 with TRBJ1-6; D possibly corresponds to TRBD1 (5 bases). Germline-derived CDR1 and CDR2 are LGHNT and FRNRAP. V lost 4 bases, J lost 7 bases, and 11 bases lay in between. The length of the CDR3 is 14 residues.

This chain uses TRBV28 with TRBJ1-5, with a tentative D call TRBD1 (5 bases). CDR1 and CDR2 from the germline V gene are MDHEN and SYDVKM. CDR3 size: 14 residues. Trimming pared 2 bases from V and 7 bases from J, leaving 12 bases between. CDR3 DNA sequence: TGTGCCAGCAGTTTAAAGGTGGGGCGCCAGCCCCAGCATTTT. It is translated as CASSLKVGRQPQHF.

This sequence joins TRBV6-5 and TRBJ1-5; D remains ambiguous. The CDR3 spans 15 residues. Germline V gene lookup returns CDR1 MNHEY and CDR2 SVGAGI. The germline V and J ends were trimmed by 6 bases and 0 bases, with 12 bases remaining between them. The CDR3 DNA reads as TGTGCCAGCAGACGTGGAGGTTATAGCAATCAGCCCCAGCATTTT. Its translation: CASRRGGYSNQPQHF.

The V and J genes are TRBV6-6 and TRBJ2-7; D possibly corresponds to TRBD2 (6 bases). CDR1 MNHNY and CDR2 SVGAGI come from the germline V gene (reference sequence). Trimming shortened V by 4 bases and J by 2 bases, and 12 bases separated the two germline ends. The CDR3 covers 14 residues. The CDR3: CASSLSPGAYEQYF. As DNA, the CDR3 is TGTGCCAGCAGTTTATCCCCGGGAGCCTACGAGCAGTACTTC.

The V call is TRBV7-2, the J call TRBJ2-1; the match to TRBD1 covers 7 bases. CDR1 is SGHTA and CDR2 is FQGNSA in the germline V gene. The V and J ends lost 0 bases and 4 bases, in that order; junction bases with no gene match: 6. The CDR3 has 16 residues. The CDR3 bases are TGTGCCAGCAGCTTAGCGATAGGGACAGAGTACAATGAGCAGTTCTTC. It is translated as CASSLAIGTEYNEQFF.

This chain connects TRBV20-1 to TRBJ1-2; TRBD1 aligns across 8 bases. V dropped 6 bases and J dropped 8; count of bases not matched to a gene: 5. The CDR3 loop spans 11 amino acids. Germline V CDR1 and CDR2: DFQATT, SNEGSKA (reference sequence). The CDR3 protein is CSADRGEGYTF. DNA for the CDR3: TGCAGTGCCGACAGGGGAGAGGGCTACACCTTC.